This TCR beta chain derives from a study of shared clonotypes between healthy human individuals. Study-wide background: Each donor's CD8 memory used one plate, CD8 naive two, each CD4 subset three.

In the study's own analysis: Quality scores were absent from the junction-only immunoSEQ sequences, so filtering differed. The method was immunoSEQ multiplex PCR; TCRdb's version includes in-frame clones alone and lacks a portion of them. Clone size and the V and J calls come from that table; the DNA yielded D and trimming. In the table there are about a million clones, about 75% of which are singletons. The V end lost 4 bases, the J end lost 3 bases, and 17 bases lay between the germline ends. This CDR3 is built from 16 residues. The germline gives CDR1 LGHNA, CDR2 YSLEER. The sequencing input was memory CD4+ T cells sorted from blood. Subset described: CD45RA-negative fraction. The source is a young man in good health. The chain joins TRBV4-3 to TRBJ2-3; the D gene is possibly TRBD2 (6 bases). CDR3 sequence reads: CASSRVGRDGTDTQYF. In DNA form, the CDR3 reads TGCGCCAGCAGCCGGGTGGGGCGGGATGGTACAGATACGCAGTATTTT.